Below are 31 T cell receptor beta chains sequenced from a single sample in a study of T cell changes during pregnancy in multiple sclerosis. The data were produced by immunoSEQ multiplex PCR, yet TCRdb's version contains in-frame clones alone and is incomplete. The repertoire holds approximately 99,000 clones, approximately 93% seen once, with more than 0.75% in the top ten. The specimen comprised peripheral blood, sampled after pregnancy. The origin of the receptors is a female donor with multiple sclerosis, enrolled in a pregnancy study.

The V gene is TRBV6-5, the J gene TRBJ2-4; a possible D gene is TRBD1 (6 bases). The germline V and J ends were trimmed by 0 bases and 7 bases, with 10 bases remaining between them. Germline CDR1 is MNHEY and CDR2 is SVGAGI. This CDR3 contains 14 residues. CDR3: CASSYSDSDNIQYF. CDR3 sequence (DNA): TGTGCCAGCAGTTACTCGGACAGTGACAACATTCAGTACTTC.

The chain carries TRBV29-1 and TRBJ2-7; 7 bases line up with TRBD2. Trimming at V came to 5 bases and at J to 7 bases, leaving 8 bases not matched to a gene. CDR1 is SQVTM, CDR2 ANQGSEA, per germline. The CDR3 is 12 residues long. CDR3 sequence: CSVKRGAGEQYF. In DNA form, the CDR3 reads TGCAGCGTTAAAAGGGGAGCGGGGGAGCAGTACTTC.

The genes are TRBV5-1 and TRBJ2-7; 10 positions agree with TRBD1. Trimming at V came to 3 bases and at J to 1 base, leaving 4 bases not matched to a gene. CDR1 and CDR2 (germline): SGHRS, YFSETQ. The CDR3 loop spans 15 amino acids. The DNA for the CDR3 is TGCGCCAGCAGCTGGACAGGGGGACTTTCCTACGAGCAGTACTTC. This codes for CASSWTGGLSYEQYF.

The rearrangement joins TRBV10-3 to TRBJ1-2; D unclear. This CDR3 contains 14 residues. Germline V gene lookup returns CDR1 ENHRY and CDR2 SYGVKD. V was trimmed by 3 bases and J by 6 bases, leaving 14 bases between them. The CDR3 DNA is TGTGCCATCAGTGAACGGGGTGGGGAGGATGGCTACACCTTC. It is translated as CAISERGGEDGYTF.

The chain has TRBV30 and TRBJ1-2; TRBD1 might be the D (5 bases). CDR1 GTSNPN and CDR2 SVGIG come from the germline V gene (reference sequence). Trimming shortened V by 5 bases and J by 4 bases, and 11 bases separated the two germline ends. This CDR3 has 12 amino acids. The CDR3 DNA reads TGTGCCTGGCTTAGACAGATCTATGGCTACACCTTC. The encoded protein is CAWLRQIYGYTF.

The genes are TRBV5-6 and TRBJ2-1; D perhaps matches TRBD1 (6 bases). The CDR3 runs to 19 residues. Trimming left V 3 bases short and J 7 bases short, with 29 bases between. Germline CDR1 is SGHDT and CDR2 is YYEEEE. CDR3 DNA sequence: TGTGCCAGCAGCTCCCTAGGGAGATTAGGGGGTATCCTCAGGAATGAGCAGTTCTTC. It translates to CASSSLGRLGGILRNEQFF.

The chain employs TRBV19 and TRBJ2-2, with a weak D call TRBD1 (5 bases). Germline lookup yields CDR1 LNHDA and CDR2 SQIVND (reference sequence). The germline V and J ends were trimmed by 4 bases and 6 bases, with 9 bases remaining between them. The CDR3 is made up of 13 amino acids. DNA of the CDR3: TGTGCCAGTAGTACCAGACAGCCCGGGGAGCTGTTTTTT. Translating it yields CASSTRQPGELFF.

V usage is TRBV7-6 and J usage is TRBJ2-2; 8 bases match TRBD1. This CDR3 has 19 residues. CDR1 and CDR2 (germline): SGHVS, FNYEAQ. V gave up 5 bases and J gave up 2 bases; unmatched junction bases: 16. CDR3 sequence: CASSHRKFRQGLNTGELFF. CDR3 nucleotide sequence: TGTGCCAGCAGCCACCGGAAATTTAGACAGGGGCTCAACACCGGGGAGCTGTTTTTT.

The rearrangement uses TRBV4-1 and TRBJ2-7; D is perhaps TRBD2 (5 bases). V gave up 2 bases and J gave up 4 bases, with 12 bases separating them. CDR1 and CDR2 from the germline V gene are MGHRA and YSYEKL. The CDR3 length is 14 residues. The CDR3 region is CASSQRVGIYEQYF. In nucleotides, the CDR3 is TGCGCCAGCAGCCAAAGAGTCGGGATTTACGAGCAGTACTTC.

The V and J genes are TRBV11-2 and TRBJ2-3; a weak D match, TRBD2 (6 bases). Germline V gene sequence: CDR1 SGHAT, CDR2 FQNNGV. The V gene lost 5 bases and the J gene lost 11 bases, with 14 bases spanning the gap. The length of the CDR3 is 12 residues. CDR3 sequence reads: CASSLSGLQQYF. CDR3 in DNA: TGTGCCAGCAGCCTATCGGGACTCCAGCAGTATTTT.

J is TRBJ1-4 and V is TRBV7-9, with D perhaps TRBD1 (6 bases). From germline, CDR1 is SEHNR and CDR2 FQNEAQ (reference sequence). CDR3 length: 15 amino acids. V was pared by 4 bases and J by 8 bases, with 17 bases between. Here the CDR3 reads CASSSAGRGKEKLFF. The CDR3 DNA sequence: TGTGCCAGCAGCTCAGCGGGCAGGGGTAAAGAAAAACTGTTTTTT.

V and J are TRBV7-2 and TRBJ2-1; 10 nucleotides match TRBD2. V was clipped by 1 base and J by 2 bases; unmatched bases: 5. Germline CDR1 SGHTA, CDR2 FQGNSA. The CDR3 length is 17 residues. The CDR3 nucleotides are TGTGCCAGCAGCTTAGAGAGGCTAGCGGGAGCCTACAATGAGCAGTTCTTC. Its translation: CASSLERLAGAYNEQFF.

The V and J genes are TRBV7-9 and TRBJ1-4; D is unclear. Deletions cut 1 base from V and 7 bases from J, with 10 bases between. CDR1 is SEHNR, CDR2 FQNEAQ, per germline (reference sequence). This CDR3 region has 14 residues. The DNA of the CDR3 is TGTGCCAGCAGCTTAGGAGGTGGTGGTGAAAAACTGTTTTTT. It translates to CASSLGGGGEKLFF.

The genes are TRBV19 and TRBJ1-1; D gene uncertain. V was shortened by 3 bases and J by 3 bases, with 23 bases between the two germline ends. From germline, CDR1 is LNHDA and CDR2 SQIVND (reference sequence). The CDR3 totals 18 residues. This CDR3 is CASSIFWAQLQRDTEAFF. The CDR3 DNA reads as TGTGCCAGTAGTATTTTCTGGGCCCAGCTGCAGCGGGACACTGAAGCTTTCTTT.

CDR3 in DNA: TGTGCCAGCAGTTTTGGCCGGACTAGCGCACAAGAGACCCAGTACTTC. It yields the protein CASSFGRTSAQETQYF. The chain has TRBV28 and TRBJ2-5; 9 nucleotides match TRBD2. The germline V gene has CDR1 MDHEN and CDR2 SYDVKM. The CDR3 contains 16 residues. Unmatched junction bases numbered 7, after V lost 3 bases and J lost 2 bases.

The chain is built from TRBV7-6 and TRBJ2-7; D is possibly TRBD2 (6 bases). V gave up 5 bases and J gave up 1 base, with 12 bases separating them. The CDR3 runs to 14 residues. CDR1 is SGHVS and CDR2 is FNYEAQ in the germline V gene. The CDR3 DNA follows: TGTGCCAGCAGCCCCCGGGCGGGGTCCTACGAGCAGTACTTC. Translated, it gives CASSPRAGSYEQYF. The complete variable domain, with remaining parts taken from reference TRBV7-6 and TRBJ2-7, reads GAGVSQSPRYKVTKRGQDVALRCDPISGHVSLYWYRQALGQGPEFLTYFNYEAQQDKSGLPNDRFSAERPEGSISTLTIQRTEQRDSAMYRCASSPRAGSYEQYFGPGTRLTVT.

This clone was recorded once. The rearrangement links TRBV6-5 to TRBJ2-2; D might be TRBD2 (6 bases). CDR1 and CDR2 (germline): MNHEY, SVGAGI. CDR3 length: 14 residues. Trimming pared 6 bases from V and 2 bases from J, leaving 10 bases between. For the CDR3, the DNA is TGTGCCAGCAGGCTGGGACTCAACACCGGGGAGCTGTTTTTT. This sequence encodes CASRLGLNTGELFF.

The chain is built from TRBV5-1 and TRBJ2-3; D is perhaps TRBD2 (6 bases). The length of the CDR3 is 15 residues. Between the trimmed V and J ends, which lost 3 bases and 0 bases, there was a span of 11 bases. Germline values: CDR1 SGHRS, CDR2 YFSETQ. CDR3 coding DNA: TGCGCCAGCAGCTCCCGGGACTTTAGCACAGATACGCAGTATTTT. The encoded protein is CASSSRDFSTDTQYF.

The rearrangement uses TRBV7-3 and TRBJ2-2; D is unclear. The CDR3 loop spans 14 amino acids. V was clipped by 2 bases and J by 4 bases, with 8 bases between them. In germline, CDR1 is SGHTA, CDR2 FQGTGA. DNA for the CDR3: TGTGCCAGCAGCTTACGCGCATTCACCGGGGAGCTGTTTTTT. This translates into CASSLRAFTGELFF.

This chain connects TRBV27 to TRBJ2-1; TRBD1 is a possible D gene (6 bases). The V gene lost 6 bases and the J gene lost 4 bases, with 10 bases spanning the gap. CDR3 length: 13 residues. Germline CDR1 MNHEY, CDR2 SMNVEV (reference sequence). CDR3 DNA sequence: TGTGCCAGCAGGGCCACAGGGTACAATGAGCAGTTCTTC. Residues: CASRATGYNEQFF.

This chain connects TRBV7-8 to TRBJ2-1; 9 nucleotides line up with TRBD2. In germline, CDR1 is SGHVS, CDR2 FQNEAQ. The V and J ends lost 3 bases and 5 bases, in that order; junction bases with no gene match: 8. The CDR3 contains 16 residues. In nucleotides, the CDR3 is TGTGCCAGCAGCTTCCCGACTAGCGGAATGGACAATGAGCAGTTCTTC. This sequence encodes CASSFPTSGMDNEQFF.

The V and J genes are TRBV7-8 and TRBJ2-5; TRBD1 might be the D (6 bases). The V end was cut by 6 bases, the J end by 5 bases, with 19 bases between. The CDR3 spans 15 residues. Germline loops: CDR1 SGHVS, CDR2 FQNEAQ. CDR3 nucleotide sequence: TGTGCCAGCAGAGAGGGCGGCAGGGGAAGGGAGACCCAGTACTTC. This encodes CASREGGRGRETQYF.

The rearrangement uses TRBV9 and TRBJ1-2; 7 positions agree with TRBD1. The junction had 10 bases not matched to a gene; V was cut back by 3 bases and J by 5 bases. The CDR3 is 15 amino acids. Germline V gives CDR1 SGDLS, CDR2 YYNGEE. CDR3 nucleotides: TGTGCCAGCAGCGCCGGGACAGCAGAGGGGTATGGCTACACCTTC. Translated, it gives CASSAGTAEGYGYTF.

This chain uses TRBV20-1 with TRBJ2-4, with unresolved D. The CDR3 contains 11 residues. The V gene lost 3 bases and the J gene lost 6 bases, with 6 bases spanning the gap. Germline V gene sequence: CDR1 DFQATT, CDR2 SNEGSKA (reference sequence). The CDR3 bases are TGCAGTGCTAGTCTTCCAAACATTCAGTACTTC. It translates to CSASLPNIQYF.

This clone was observed a single time. This chain joins TRBV5-1 and TRBJ2-1, with 8 positions matching TRBD1. The J segment lost 6 bases and the V segment lost 2 bases, leaving 4 bases of the junction unmatched. The CDR3 loop spans 14 amino acids. Germline CDR1 is SGHRS and CDR2 is YFSETQ. The CDR3 region has the DNA TGCGCCAGCAGCTTAGAAACAGGGGGCAATGAGCAGTTCTTC. It translates to CASSLETGGNEQFF.

This chain links TRBV18 with TRBJ2-3; D is ambiguous. This CDR3 is 13 amino acids long. Germline CDR1 KGHSH, CDR2 LQKENI. Deletions cut 4 bases from V and 0 bases from J, with 5 bases between. The CDR3 is CASSRTSTDTQYF. The CDR3 region has the DNA TGTGCCAGCTCACGAACTAGCACAGATACGCAGTATTTT.

The J gene is TRBJ2-3, the V gene TRBV7-9; 7 nucleotides agree with TRBD1. CDR3 size: 16 residues. With V trimmed by 4 bases and J by 6 bases, 13 bases remained unmatched. From germline, CDR1 is SEHNR and CDR2 FQNEAQ (reference sequence). The CDR3 region has the DNA TGTGCCAGCAGCTCCGAACCGACAGGGATCCTCGATACGCAGTATTTT. Translated: CASSSEPTGILDTQYF.

This sequence joins TRBV25-1 and TRBJ2-3; TRBD1 aligns across 10 bases. The CDR3 spans 17 residues. V shed 5 bases and J 2 bases; nucleotides not matched to a gene: 10. Germline lookup yields CDR1 MGHDK and CDR2 SYGVNS. In DNA, the CDR3 is TGTGCCAGCAGTTCGCCGGACAGGGGGTGGAACACAGATACGCAGTATTTT. Translated, it gives CASSSPDRGWNTDTQYF.

The rearrangement links TRBV19 to TRBJ1-2, with 10 bases aligning to TRBD1. There are 13 residues in the CDR3. The junction had 2 bases not matched to a gene; V was cut back by 5 bases and J by 5 bases. CDR1 is LNHDA and CDR2 is SQIVND in the germline V gene (reference sequence). This chain's CDR3 is CASSGQGGYGYTF. The CDR3 DNA reads as TGTGCCAGTAGTGGACAGGGGGGGTATGGCTACACCTTC. The full variable domain, with the rest looked up from reference TRBV19 and TRBJ1-2, is DGGITQSPKYLFRKEGQNVTLSCEQNLNHDAMYWYRQDPGQGLRLIYYSQIVNDFQKGDIAEGYSVSREKKESFPLTVTSAQKNPTAFYLCASSGQGGYGYTFGSGTRLTVV.

This chain joins TRBV30 and TRBJ1-3; 7 nucleotides align to TRBD1. V lost 5 bases, J lost 4 bases, and 5 bases stayed unmatched. The CDR3 is made up of 13 amino acids. Per germline, CDR1 GTSNPN and CDR2 SVGIG (reference sequence). The DNA of the CDR3 is TGTGCCTGGCTAGGGGGCTTCGGAAACACCATATATTTT. Protein product: CAWLGGFGNTIYF.

The chain couples TRBV7-3 to TRBJ1-5; D remains ambiguous. This CDR3 is built from 14 residues. Per germline, CDR1 SGHTA and CDR2 FQGTGA. The V end lost 4 bases, the J end lost 5 bases, and 12 bases lay between the germline ends. The CDR3 nucleotides read TGTGCCAGCAGCTCTCCAAGCCCTCATCAGCCCCAGCATTTT. Translation gives CASSSPSPHQPQHF. Complete variable domain (other parts from reference TRBV7-3 and TRBJ1-5): GAGVSQTPSNKVTEKGKYVELRCDPISGHTALYWYRQSLGQGPEFLIYFQGTGAADDSGLPNDRFFAVRPEGSVSTLKIQRTERGDSAVYLCASSSPSPHQPQHFGDGTRLSIL.